A single sample gave rise to the 14 T cell receptor beta chains below, sequenced in a study of cytomegalovirus exposure and HLA in healthy donors. Primers for the PCR totalled 60 Vbeta and 13 Jbeta. Some clones are missing from TCRdb's copy, which holds only in-frame ones; the method was immunoSEQ multiplex PCR. The repertoire holds about 130,000 clones, with 75% to 85% as singletons. The sequencing sample was made of PBMCs. The receptors derive from a man aged 25-45 years in good health and CMV-seropositive.

The sample holds a few counts of this clone. CDR3 region: CAISESRETGELFF. CDR3 DNA sequence: TGTGCCATCAGTGAATCCAGGGAAACCGGGGAGCTGTTTTTT. This rearrangement joins TRBV10-3 to TRBJ2-2, with D tentatively TRBD1 (5 bases). Looked up from germline, CDR1 is ENHRY and CDR2 is SYGVKD. This CDR3 has 14 amino acids. V lost 3 bases and J 5 bases, leaving 10 bases between the germline ends.

The chain couples TRBV25-1 to TRBJ1-1; D is unclear. Trimming left V 1 base short and J 4 bases short, with 7 bases between. CDR1 is MGHDK and CDR2 is SYGVNS in the germline V gene. The CDR3 sequence is 13 residues long. In nucleotides, the CDR3 is TGTGCCAGCAGTGAATCCGGTGTCACTGAAGCTTTCTTT. Amino acid sequence: CASSESGVTEAFF.

The V gene is TRBV19, the J gene TRBJ2-7, with D tentatively TRBD2 (7 bases). The germline V and J ends were trimmed by 5 bases and 6 bases, with 17 bases remaining between them. The length of the CDR3 is 14 residues. Germline assignment: CDR1 LNHDA and CDR2 SQIVND (reference sequence). CDR3 protein: CASSPASGGGEQYF. CDR3 in DNA: TGTGCCAGTAGTCCGGCGTCGGGGGGCGGCGAGCAGTACTTC.

J is TRBJ2-3 and V is TRBV7-8; the match to TRBD2 covers 7 bases. The CDR3 is made up of 14 amino acids. Trimming at V came to 2 bases and at J to 6 bases, leaving 5 bases not matched to a gene. Germline CDR1 and CDR2: SGHVS and FQNEAQ. The CDR3 sequence: CASSLMGGGDTQYF. As DNA, the CDR3 is TGTGCCAGCAGCTTAATGGGGGGAGGGGATACGCAGTATTTT.

V and J are TRBV27 and TRBJ1-4; TRBD1 aligns across 7 bases. The CDR3 loop spans 16 amino acids. CDR1 and CDR2 from the germline V gene are MNHEY and SMNVEV (reference sequence). J was trimmed by 5 bases and V by 6 bases; bases with no gene match: 12. In nucleotides, the CDR3 is TGTGCCAGCAGCCAATGGCCGACAGGGCCAAATGAAAAACTGTTTTTT. Translating it yields CASSQWPTGPNEKLFF. Together with reference TRBV27 and TRBJ1-4, the CDR3 gives the full variable domain: EAQVTQNPRYLITVTGKKLTVTCSQNMNHEYMSWYRQDPGLGLRQIYYSMNVEVTDKGDVPEGYKVSRKEKRNFPLILESPSPNQTSLYFCASSQWPTGPNEKLFFGSGTQLSVL.

This chain joins TRBV21-1 and TRBJ2-7; the listed D gene, TRBD2, was not tested against the DNA. TRBV21-1 is recorded as a pseudogene. The CDR3 runs 16 residues. The CDR3 loop is CASSTFRRGANYEQYF. DNA for the CDR3: TGTGCCAGCAGCACCTTCCGGCGGGGGGCAAACTACGAGCAGTACTTC.

The chain has TRBV4-2 and TRBJ2-3; D gene unclear. Trimming took 1 base from V and 4 from J, leaving 6 bases between them. CDR1 and CDR2 (germline): LGHNA, YNFKEQ. This CDR3 comprises 13 residues. CDR3 region: CASSQVTADTQYF. The CDR3 bases are TGTGCCAGCAGCCAAGTAACGGCAGATACGCAGTATTTT.

The chain links TRBV9 to TRBJ2-5; TRBD2 is a possible D gene (6 bases). Trimming took off 0 bases at V and 5 bases at J, with 14 bases between the two ends. CDR3 length: 15 amino acids. The germline CDR1 and CDR2 sequences are SGDLS and YYNGEE. The CDR3 sequence: CASSVANGGGETQYF. The DNA for the CDR3 is TGTGCCAGCAGCGTAGCTAACGGGGGTGGCGAGACCCAGTACTTC.

This clone was detected a few times. This chain connects TRBV6-6 to TRBJ2-5; the match to TRBD1 covers 11 bases. The germline V gene has CDR1 MNHNY and CDR2 SVGAGI (reference sequence). J was trimmed by 4 bases and V by 6 bases; bases with no gene match: 7. This CDR3 has 15 residues. The CDR3 is CASRAGTGGLETQYF. CDR3 DNA sequence: TGTGCCAGCAGGGCCGGGACAGGGGGGTTAGAGACCCAGTACTTC.

With respect to this clone: This sample includes further DNA sequences coding for the same CDR3. The rearrangement joins TRBV9 to TRBJ2-7; D is possibly TRBD2 (5 bases). Germline V gene data show CDR1 as SGDLS and CDR2 as YYNGEE. The CDR3 loop spans 15 amino acids. The V and J ends lost 0 bases and 3 bases respectively, with 13 bases between them. CDR3 sequence reads: CASSVGSGISYEQYF. The CDR3 DNA sequence: TGTGCCAGCAGCGTAGGGTCGGGGATTAGCTACGAGCAGTACTTC.

This clone is a singleton in its sample. The chain is built from TRBV6-6 and TRBJ1-1; D not certain. The germline gives CDR1 MNHNY, CDR2 SVGAGI (reference sequence). This CDR3 has 14 amino acids. V shed 0 bases and J shed 1 base, with 6 bases lying between them. The CDR3 protein is CASSYSLRNTEAFF. CDR3 sequence (DNA): TGTGCCAGCAGTTACTCGCTCAGGAACACTGAAGCTTTCTTT.

The rearrangement uses TRBV6-5 and TRBJ2-5, with 7 bases that match TRBD2. There are 15 residues in the CDR3. V trimming: 4 bases; J trimming: 5 bases; junction bases outside the gene matches: 10. Germline V gene lookup returns CDR1 MNHEY and CDR2 SVGAGI. The DNA for the CDR3 is TGTGCCAGCAGTTCAAGCGGGGTGCCGAGGGAGACCCAGTACTTC. Its protein is CASSSSGVPRETQYF.

This clone was counted a single time. Other DNA sequences of this sample code for an identical CDR3. The chain joins TRBV6-1 to TRBJ1-2; 9 bases are a match to TRBD1. Losses at the gene ends were 3 bases for V and 6 bases for J; bases not matched to a gene: 11. Germline lookup yields CDR1 MNHNS and CDR2 SASEGT. The CDR3 length is 16 residues. CDR3 nucleotides: TGTGCCAGCAGTGAGACCGGGACAGGGATTCTAAATGGCTACACCTTC. Protein product: CASSETGTGILNGYTF.

This CDR3 is CASSFWAGGEETQYF. DNA for the CDR3: TGCGCCAGCAGCTTTTGGGCGGGGGGCGAAGAGACCCAGTACTTC. The J gene is TRBJ2-5, the V gene TRBV5-1, with TRBD2 matching over 8 bases. There are 15 residues in the CDR3. In germline, CDR1 is SGHRS, CDR2 YFSETQ. Trimming at V came to 2 bases and at J to 3 bases, leaving 6 bases not matched to a gene.